Presented here are 14 T cell receptor beta chains from one specimen sequenced in a study of blood T cell repertoires in COVID-19. The data were produced by immunoSEQ multiplex PCR, yet TCRdb's version contains in-frame clones alone and is incomplete. This repertoire shows tens of thousands of clones, 80% to 90% found once; its top ten account for over 6.5%. The sequenced sample was peripheral blood. These receptors all stem from a man in his sixties with acute or convalescent COVID-19.

This chain connects TRBV5-6 to TRBJ1-1, with 8 bases identical to TRBD1. The CDR3 runs to 16 residues. The junction had 11 bases not matched to a gene; V was cut back by 0 bases and J by 7 bases. CDR1 and CDR2 (germline): SGHDT, YYEEEE. The CDR3 nucleotides are TGTGCCAGCAGCTTGGTTCTAACAGGGGGACTTGGTGAAGCTTTCTTT. As protein: CASSLVLTGGLGEAFF.

This chain joins TRBV5-4 and TRBJ1-2; 9 bases agree with TRBD1. CDR3 length equals 14 residues. Looked up from germline, CDR1 is SGHNT and CDR2 is YYREEE (reference sequence). V lost 3 bases and J lost 2; bases outside the gene matches: 2. CDR3 sequence reads: CASSWGQGNYGYTF. For the CDR3, the DNA is TGTGCCAGCAGCTGGGGACAGGGAAACTATGGCTACACCTTC.

Turning to this clone: The junction shows a germline mismatch at one end, possibly a read error. The rearrangement joins TRBV27 to TRBJ2-2, with TRBD1 matching over 11 bases. In germline, CDR1 is MNHEY, CDR2 SMNVEV (reference sequence). The CDR3 has 16 residues. The CDR3 DNA follows: TGTGCCAGCAGTCTATCCGGGACAGGGGGTACCGGGGAGCTGTTTTTT. Its translation is CASSLSGTGGTGELFF.

The chain links TRBV9 to TRBJ2-1, with D tentatively TRBD2 (6 bases). V was shortened by 0 bases and J by 9 bases, with 19 bases between the two germline ends. CDR1 is SGDLS, CDR2 YYNGEE, per germline. The CDR3 has 16 amino acids. CDR3 nucleotide sequence: TGTGCCAGCAGCGTAGGCGTTGGAGCGGACGGGGGTGAGCAGTTCTTC. Its translation: CASSVGVGADGGEQFF. Using reference TRBV9 and TRBJ2-1 for the parts outside the CDR3, the full variable domain is DSGVTQTPKHLITATGQRVTLRCSPRSGDLSVYWYQQSLDQGLQFLIQYYNGEERAKGNILERFSAQQFPDLHSELNLSSLELGDSALYFCASSVGVGADGGEQFFGPGTRLTVL.

The V and J genes are TRBV6-2 or TRBV6-3 and TRBJ2-1; D is possibly TRBD2 (6 bases). Germline CDR1 MNHEY, CDR2 SVGEGT. The CDR3 runs to 16 residues. Trimming took off 6 bases at V and 0 bases at J, with 15 bases between the two ends. The CDR3 region is CASSQAGGSSYNEQFF. CDR3 sequence (DNA): TGTGCCAGCAGCCAGGCCGGAGGGAGCTCCTACAATGAGCAGTTCTTC.

J is TRBJ2-2 and V is TRBV28; a weak D match, TRBD1 (6 bases). CDR1 is MDHEN and CDR2 is SYDVKM in the germline V gene. V lost 2 bases to trimming and J lost 6 bases, with 16 bases between them. This CDR3 is 16 amino acids long. CDR3 region: CASSLRQGIAAGELFF. The CDR3 bases are TGTGCCAGCAGTTTAAGGCAGGGGATCGCGGCCGGGGAGCTGTTTTTT.

The CDR3 reads CASSDSQGAFGQPQHF. CDR3 bases: TGTGCCAGCAGTGATTCACAGGGGGCCTTTGGTCAGCCCCAGCATTTT. The chain is built from TRBV25-1 and TRBJ1-5; 9 bases are shared with TRBD1. V was pared by 3 bases and J by 6 bases, with 9 bases of the junction left unmatched. The CDR3 spans 16 residues. CDR1 is MGHDK and CDR2 is SYGVNS in the germline V gene.

This clone showed up just once. The chain combines TRBV7-6 with TRBJ2-2; possible D gene TRBD2, 6 bases. The germline V and J ends were trimmed by 2 bases and 4 bases, with 11 bases remaining between them. Germline assignment: CDR1 SGHVS and CDR2 FNYEAQ. There are 15 residues in the CDR3. The CDR3 spells CASSLMPGGTGELFF. The CDR3 nucleotides are TGTGCCAGCAGCTTAATGCCCGGGGGCACCGGGGAGCTGTTTTTT.

V gene TRBV7-6 combines with J gene TRBJ2-1; TRBD2 matches 7 bases. With 4 bases clipped from V and 5 bases from J, the junction kept 8 bases outside the gene matches. The CDR3 loop spans 15 amino acids. Looked up from germline, CDR1 is SGHVS and CDR2 is FNYEAQ. In nucleotides, the CDR3 is TGTGCCAGCAGCTGGGGCCAGGGAGGGAACAATGAGCAGTTCTTC. Translated, it gives CASSWGQGGNNEQFF.

This CDR3 reads CASSLFAKITPYNEQFF. For the CDR3, the DNA is TGTGCCAGCAGTTTATTTGCGAAGATAACCCCCTACAATGAGCAGTTCTTC. V usage is TRBV27 and J usage is TRBJ2-1; no reliable D call. This CDR3 region has 17 residues. Germline CDR1 MNHEY, CDR2 SMNVEV (reference sequence). Deletions cut 1 base from V and 2 bases from J, with 15 bases between.

The rearrangement links TRBV28 to TRBJ1-2; 9 nucleotides agree with TRBD1. The V gene's germline CDR1 is MDHEN and CDR2 SYDVKM. Trimming removed 3 bases from V and 5 bases from J; junction bases left unmatched: 4. This CDR3 spans 14 amino acids. CDR3 sequence: CASSFGGTGYGYTF. The DNA for the CDR3 is TGTGCCAGCAGTTTTGGGGGGACAGGGTATGGCTACACCTTC.

V gene TRBV30 combines with J gene TRBJ1-2; D is undetermined. The CDR3 has 13 amino acids. Germline CDR1 and CDR2: GTSNPN and SVGIG (reference sequence). V was clipped by 3 bases and J by 4 bases, with 12 bases between them. The CDR3 sequence: CAWRPSASYGYTF. CDR3 in DNA: TGTGCCTGGAGGCCTTCAGCGAGCTATGGCTACACCTTC.

The gene calls are TRBV4-3 and TRBJ2-1; a weak D match, TRBD1 (5 bases). This CDR3 has 14 amino acids. The germline gives CDR1 LGHNA, CDR2 YSLEER. The V end was cut by 3 bases, the J end by 8 bases, with 14 bases between. This CDR3 is CASSQSPQGDEQFF. The CDR3 coding sequence is TGCGCCAGCAGCCAGTCCCCGCAGGGTGATGAGCAGTTCTTC.

The V gene is TRBV5-6, the J gene TRBJ2-7; D possibly corresponds to TRBD2 (5 bases). There are 14 residues in the CDR3. The germline CDR1 and CDR2 sequences are SGHDT and YYEEEE. Trimming left V 1 base short and J 3 bases short, with 11 bases between. This chain's CDR3 is CASSLRGNDYEQYF. The CDR3 DNA follows: TGTGCCAGCAGCTTGAGAGGGAATGACTACGAGCAGTACTTC.